Included here is one T cell receptor (beta chain) sequence, with context. Antigen: not known. The CDR3 contains 14 residues. Trimming removed 0 bases from V and 3 bases from J, with 10 bases in between. In germline, CDR1 is SGHRS, CDR2 YFSETQ. Generated by immunoSEQ multiplex PCR, the TCRdb table keeps only in-frame clones and is missing some. The table has 150,000 to 200,000 clones, approximately 80% seen once. This record belongs to a study of cytomegalovirus exposure and HLA in healthy donors. Broader study findings: Cytomegalovirus status, reportedly, was diagnosed with high specificity and sensitivity by the classifier. Cytomegalovirus association was listed for about 160 TCR beta chains.

This sequence was found in a woman in her twenties or thirties in good health and CMV-seropositive. The specimen sequenced was PBMCs. The chain carries TRBV5-1 and TRBJ2-7; D not certain. CDR3 protein: CASSLEPSYYEQYF. The DNA for the CDR3 is TGCGCCAGCAGCTTGGAACCTTCCTACTACGAGCAGTACTTC.